This T cell receptor (beta chain) came from a study of blood T cells in healthy people across ages (dated by TCRdb to about 2015). Turning to the overall study: In model experiments, template switching captured about one uniquely barcoded TCR beta cDNA molecule for every two T cells. Using the same blood draw, the study looked at two additional independent replicas of 1 million unique cDNA reads for two donors, one aged 18 to 30 and the other aged 80 or older. To avoid experimental bias, donors of different ages were randomly spread across the sequencing lanes. The donors were split into four age groups: young (average roughly 15 years), middle-aged (39), aged (roughly 65) and long-lived (more than 80). Age-related changes in TCR beta repertoire diversity were measured in the study by deep sequencing normalized with unique cDNA molecular identifiers.

The 40 or so donors, aged 6 to 90 years, were systemically healthy Caucasian individuals from Russia. Ten milliliters of peripheral blood were drawn from each donor into EDTA-treated Vacutainer tubes. Ficoll-Paque density-gradient centrifugation was used to isolate PBMCs, with at least 6 million per sample. Trizol reagent was used to extract total RNA from PBMCs, with at least 5 micrograms per sample. The percentages of naive CD45RAhigh/CD27high T cells were determined by flow cytometry on a PBMC aliquot from every donor. CDR1 is given as MNHEY and CDR2 as SVGEGT, both from the germline V gene. The CDR3 has 14 amino acids, counting the end cysteine and phenylalanine. Solely the CDR3 DNA is kept, with 42 bases framed from the first base. V and J lose 7 bases and 5 bases, and a span of 15 bases separates them. The library came from 5' RACE. Sequenced using an Illumina HiSeq 2500. The second PCR ran for about 7 to 11 cycles and used a J-beta primer mix along with a sample-barcoded 5' primer. Each TCR beta cDNA molecule received a unique molecular identifier from a template-switch 5' adaptor carrying 12 random nucleotides. Each sample yielded at least 2.5 million CDR3-containing paired-end reads. First-strand cDNA was synthesized from all RNA with the Mint cDNA synthesis kit, primed by a TRBC-specific oligonucleotide. Following uracil-DNA glycosylase treatment, a first 18-cycle PCR with universal primers M1SS and BC2_uni_R was performed on all cDNA. Per the authors' processing: Each sample was normalized by randomly selecting 1 million high-quality reads, each carrying a distinct molecular identifier. Instead of being binned into consensus sequences, reads with shared molecular identifiers were discarded. MiTCR, with a Q25 quality threshold and the strictest error-elimination algorithm, was used for CDR3 identification, clonotype clustering and error correction. Lower-bound total TCR beta diversity was estimated with a nonparametric unseen species model using Euler transformation. In TCRdb, the public reads were trimmed at Q25 with fastp and aligned with MiXCR, with productive beta chains retained. Entries that share a CDR3 protein sequence are merged under the most common genes and DNA. The V and J calls, along with clone size, are taken from TCRdb and not from the paper's own processing. The sample has roughly 2 million distinct CDR3 sequences on record, less than 50% of them singletons. The biggest ten clones account for approximately 2% of the sample.

General findings and caveats noted by the study authors: Observed TCR beta diversity per million T cells fell roughly linearly with age, and a significant reduction was already apparent by age roughly 41. Because donor CMV infection status was unknown, age-related changes in expanded clonotypes were potentially confounded. Total diversity estimates from one million sequenced T cells were considered lower bounds and underestimates. A strong correlation was found between observed TCR beta diversity and the percentage of naive T cells measured by flow cytometry. Conclusive comparison of naive and antigen-experienced compartments was prevented by the profiling of bulk unsorted PBMCs. Compared with the aged group, more naive CD4+ T cells, fewer expanded clones and increased TCR diversity were shown by the long-lived group, suggesting age selection.

This clonotype was counted a few times. Its antigen has not been determined. No qualities accompany the bases; no much larger clone lies one base away. The chain links TRBV6-2 or TRBV6-3 with TRBJ2-1; the D element might be TRBD1 or TRBD2, as each aligns at 6 bases. This sequence was found in a woman in her 40s in good health. Sequencing was performed on blood. The sequence in DNA is TGTGCCAGCATCTCCGCAGGGGAGGACAATGAGCAGTTCTTC. The resulting protein is CASISAGEDNEQFF.